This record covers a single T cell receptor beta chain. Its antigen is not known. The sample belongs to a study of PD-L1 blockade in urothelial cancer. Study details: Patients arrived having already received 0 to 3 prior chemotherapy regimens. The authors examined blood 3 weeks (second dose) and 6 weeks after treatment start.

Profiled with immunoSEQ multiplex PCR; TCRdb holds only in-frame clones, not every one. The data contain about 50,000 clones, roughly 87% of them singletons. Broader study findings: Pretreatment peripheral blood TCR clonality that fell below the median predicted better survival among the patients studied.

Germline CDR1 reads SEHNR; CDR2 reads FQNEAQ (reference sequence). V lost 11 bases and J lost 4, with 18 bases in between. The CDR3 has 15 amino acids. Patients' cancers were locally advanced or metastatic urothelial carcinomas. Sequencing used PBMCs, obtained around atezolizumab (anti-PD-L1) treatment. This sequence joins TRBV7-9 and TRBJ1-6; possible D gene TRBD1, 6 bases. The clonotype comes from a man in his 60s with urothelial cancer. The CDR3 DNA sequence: TGTGCCGGCGCCCGGGACACAACTTATAATTCACCCCTCCACTTT. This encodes CAGARDTTYNSPLHF. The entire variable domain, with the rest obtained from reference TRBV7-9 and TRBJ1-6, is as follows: DTGVSQNPRHKITKRGQNVTFRCDPISEHNRLYWYRQTLGQGPEFLTYFQNEAQLEKSRLLSDRFSAERPKGSFSTLEIQRTEQGDSAMYLCAGARDTTYNSPLHFGNGTRLTVT.